One and the same sample provided the 20 T cell receptor beta chains below, sequenced in a study of shared clonotypes between healthy human individuals. Libraries were prepared by immunoSEQ multiplex PCR; TCRdb keeps only in-frame clonotypes and omits some of them. This table holds about 2.4 million clones, roughly 93% found once. Sequencing was done on a sample of naive CD4+ T cells from PBMCs. Stated subset: CD45RA+ positively selected. Every receptor here comes from a man in his late teens or twenties in good health. Some clones in this sample may be carry-over from other donors' samples.

The chain links TRBV30 to TRBJ2-1; D remains ambiguous. Germline assignment: CDR1 GTSNPN and CDR2 SVGIG (reference sequence). This CDR3 is built from 10 residues. Deletions cut 5 bases from V and 9 bases from J, with 8 bases between. For the CDR3, the DNA is TGTGCCTGGGGTGATGGTGAGCAGTTCTTC. This translates into CAWGDGEQFF.

V usage is TRBV7-2 and J usage is TRBJ1-1; perhaps TRBD1 as D (5 bases). The CDR3 has 16 amino acids. V lost 4 bases, J lost 5 bases, and 20 bases lay in between. Germline-derived CDR1 and CDR2 are SGHTA and FQGNSA. The CDR3 loop reads CASSSYTRSRETEAFF. CDR3 coding DNA: TGTGCCAGCAGCTCCTACACCCGATCCAGGGAAACTGAAGCTTTCTTT.

CDR3 loop: CASRPGQVNYGYTF. Written as DNA, the CDR3 is TGTGCCAGCAGGCCGGGACAGGTTAACTATGGCTACACCTTC. The chain couples TRBV6-6 to TRBJ1-2, with 8 bases lining up with TRBD1. The CDR3 length is 14 residues. The ends lost 6 bases at V and 1 base at J; junction bases unmatched: 4. Looked up from germline, CDR1 is MNHNY and CDR2 is SVGAGI (reference sequence).

The V call is TRBV28, the J call TRBJ1-2, with D possibly matching TRBD1 (5 bases). The V gene's germline CDR1 is MDHEN and CDR2 SYDVKM. This CDR3 has 14 residues. V was trimmed by 5 bases and J by 9 bases, leaving 19 bases between them. CDR3 protein: CASSPRGRASSYTF. The CDR3 DNA is TGTGCCAGCAGTCCGCGAGGCAGGGCAAGCAGCTACACCTTC.

The CDR3 DNA reads as TGTGCCAGCAGCTTGGGGCCCAACTACGAGCAGTACTTC. Translated, it gives CASSLGPNYEQYF. V gene TRBV5-4 combines with J gene TRBJ2-7; no firm D call. Trimming removed 0 bases from V and 3 bases from J, with 7 bases in between. Germline V lookup: CDR1 SGHNT, CDR2 YYREEE (reference sequence). The CDR3 sequence is 13 residues long.

The chain is built from TRBV28 and TRBJ1-2; 9 nucleotides match TRBD1. Germline CDR1 MDHEN, CDR2 SYDVKM. The V segment lost 4 bases and the J segment 4 bases; nucleotides outside the gene matches: 4. This CDR3 has 14 amino acids. CDR3 sequence: CASSSDRGIYGYTF. Written as DNA, the CDR3 is TGTGCCAGCAGTTCTGACAGGGGGATCTATGGCTACACCTTC.

V and J are TRBV6-1 and TRBJ1-3; the D gene is possibly TRBD1 (5 bases). The V end was cut by 3 bases, the J end by 0 bases, with 9 bases between. CDR1 and CDR2 from the germline V gene are MNHNS and SASEGT. This CDR3 contains 15 residues. CDR3 in amino acids: CASSEGVYSGNTIYF. The CDR3 DNA reads as TGTGCCAGCAGTGAGGGGGTTTACTCTGGAAACACCATATATTTT.

The chain employs TRBV11-3 and TRBJ2-1; maybe TRBD1 (7 bases). The germline V gene has CDR1 SGHNT and CDR2 YENEEA. Trimming took 5 bases from V and 7 from J, leaving 9 bases between them. This CDR3 comprises 12 residues. In nucleotides, the CDR3 is TGTGCCAGCAGCCCAGGGGGGAATGAGCAGTTCTTC. This codes for CASSPGGNEQFF.

Comments on this clone: The sample carries other DNA sequences with the same CDR3. The chain couples TRBV28 to TRBJ1-2; 8 nucleotides agree with TRBD1. Germline trimming cut 6 bases from V and 4 bases from J; bases unmatched to any gene: 4. Germline CDR1 reads MDHEN; CDR2 reads SYDVKM. The CDR3 sequence is 13 residues long. CDR3 sequence (DNA): TGTGCCAGCAGCCGCGACAGGGGCTATGGCTACACCTTC. Translation: CASSRDRGYGYTF.

The V call is TRBV6-6, the J call TRBJ1-1; D is uncertain. The CDR3 is 14 amino acids. Trimming cost V 2 bases and J 1 base, with 8 bases left between them. Germline V CDR1 and CDR2: MNHNY, SVGAGI (reference sequence). CDR3 in amino acids: CASSYGTSNTEAFF. The CDR3 nucleotides are TGTGCCAGCAGTTACGGTACCTCGAACACTGAAGCTTTCTTT.

The chain's CDR3 is CASSNRQGAYEQYF. The CDR3, as DNA: TGTGCCAGCAGCAACCGACAGGGCGCCTACGAGCAGTACTTC. This sequence joins TRBV7-2 and TRBJ2-7; TRBD1 matches 7 bases. The CDR3 loop spans 14 amino acids. With V trimmed by 5 bases and J by 2 bases, 6 bases remained unmatched. Germline CDR1 SGHTA, CDR2 FQGNSA.

J is TRBJ2-7 and V is TRBV19; no definite D call. V lost 2 bases and J lost 6, with 11 bases in between. The CDR3 consists of 13 residues. CDR1 and CDR2 from the germline V gene are LNHDA and SQIVND (reference sequence). This CDR3 is CASSISFPSEQYF. CDR3 nucleotide sequence: TGTGCCAGTAGTATAAGTTTCCCCTCCGAGCAGTACTTC.

The CDR3 coding sequence is TGTGCCAGTAGTATGGGGCTACTAGGAGCAGATACGCAGTATTTT. Translating it yields CASSMGLLGADTQYF. The chain employs TRBV19 and TRBJ2-3, with D perhaps TRBD1 or TRBD2 (5 bases each). Germline lookup yields CDR1 LNHDA and CDR2 SQIVND (reference sequence). This CDR3 comprises 15 residues. The V end was cut by 3 bases, the J end by 4 bases, with 14 bases between.

V usage is TRBV4-3 and J usage is TRBJ1-2; TRBD1 matches 8 bases. Unmatched junction bases numbered 6, after V lost 8 bases and J lost 10 bases. This CDR3 contains 11 residues. Germline lookup yields CDR1 LGHNA and CDR2 YSLEER. The CDR3 DNA reads as TGCGCCAGCGGCAGGGGGCGCGACTACACCTTC. Translating it yields CASGRGRDYTF.

The V gene is TRBV5-1, the J gene TRBJ2-2; D call uncertain. The CDR3 length is 15 residues. The germline V gene encodes CDR1 SGHRS and CDR2 YFSETQ. V was cut by 1 base and J by 4 bases, with 11 bases left in between. This CDR3 is CASSLSPNPTGELFF. The CDR3 DNA follows: TGCGCCAGCAGCTTGAGTCCCAATCCCACCGGGGAGCTGTTTTTT.

The genes are TRBV5-1 and TRBJ2-7; D is perhaps TRBD2 (5 bases). Trimming removed 3 bases at V and 7 bases at J, with 14 bases between. This CDR3 spans 13 amino acids. Germline lookup yields CDR1 SGHRS and CDR2 YFSETQ. CDR3 sequence (DNA): TGCGCCAGCAGCTCGATGCCGGGGTTAGAGCAGTACTTC. This translates into CASSSMPGLEQYF.

The rearrangement joins TRBV20-1 to TRBJ2-3; D is ambiguous. V lost 7 bases and J 10 bases, leaving 15 bases between the germline ends. The CDR3 runs to 11 residues. Germline lookup yields CDR1 DFQATT and CDR2 SNEGSKA (reference sequence). As DNA, the CDR3 is TGCAGTGTGCCCTGGCTCGGATCGCAGTATTTT. This gives the protein CSVPWLGSQYF.

This clone was observed once. The same CDR3 arises from other DNA sequences in this sample as well. The CDR3 region has the DNA TGTGCCAGCAGCGTAGGGGGGATCCAAGAGACCCAGTACTTC. This encodes CASSVGGIQETQYF. This rearrangement joins TRBV9 to TRBJ2-5, with D possibly called TRBD1 or TRBD2 (5 bases each). CDR1 SGDLS and CDR2 YYNGEE come from the germline V gene. V was trimmed by 0 bases and J by 1 base, leaving 7 bases between them. There are 14 residues in the CDR3.

The chain joins TRBV19 to TRBJ1-4; D gene uncertain. The V gene's germline CDR1 is LNHDA and CDR2 SQIVND (reference sequence). The CDR3 extends over 14 amino acids. The V and J ends lost 2 bases and 11 bases respectively, with 15 bases between them. The CDR3 is CASSIKGPPVKLFF. In nucleotides, the CDR3 is TGTGCCAGTAGTATAAAAGGTCCGCCAGTCAAACTGTTTTTT.

This chain joins TRBV6-6 and TRBJ2-3; weak D call: TRBD1 (6 bases). CDR1 and CDR2 from the germline V gene are MNHNY and SVGAGI (reference sequence). V was cut by 7 bases and J by 10 bases, with 18 bases left in between. The length of the CDR3 is 13 residues. The CDR3 nucleotides are TGTGCCAGCAATCGGGATGGGGGCCGGGCGCAGTATTTT. This sequence encodes CASNRDGGRAQYF.